This T cell receptor (beta chain) came from a study of tumor and adjacent non-tumor tissue in lung cancer. Whole-study context: The cohort had under 15 adenocarcinoma, 2 squamous cell and 1 small cell patients. Aged about 31 to 80 years, patients included nine to eleven men and roughly 5 women with stage I to III disease.

Study-wide results and limits: In normal lung, the top 100 clones were significantly more dominant than in tumor. Significantly higher TCR diversity was found in tumor than normal lung.

RNA was extracted from bulk tissue without any cell sorting. This non-tumor lung sample came from over 3 cm beyond the tumor edge. TCRbeta libraries were built with three rounds of nested PCR, modified from ARM-PCR. TCRdb called the multiplex PCR reads again in MiXCR, with one record for every CDR3 protein. Of 81,000 or so distinct CDR3 sequences in the sample, roughly 80% are singletons; the top ten hold approximately 55%. CDR3 length: 15 amino acids. CDR1 SGHRS and CDR2 YFSETQ come from the germline V gene. With respect to this clonotype: Its antigen is currently unknown. This sequence may be a read error, since a much larger clone differs from it by one base.

Sequencing input: distant non-tumor lung tissue. The receptor comes from a man aged 60-69 years with non-small cell lung cancer. This chain joins TRBV5-1 and TRBJ2-3; no clear D gene. CDR3 amino acids: CASSLAVGGTDRQYF. CDR3 bases: TGCGCCAGCAGCTTGGCCGTTGGTGGCACAGATAGGCAGTATTTT.